These 19 T cell receptor beta chains were sequenced from one sample in a study of Ad26.COV2.S vaccination and SARS-CoV-2 variants. Profiled with immunoSEQ multiplex PCR; TCRdb holds only in-frame clones, not every one. The sample has some 370,000 clones; roughly 80% are singletons. Specified treatment: some 20 received Ad26.COV2.S at low or high dose, single or two shots; about five received placebo; per-sample allocation not given. All samples were drawn on day 63, counting from the first vaccine or placebo injection. The sequencing here drew on peripheral blood, taken in a trial of Ad26.COV2.S vaccine versus placebo. These receptors all come from a person between 18 and 60 years old who received the Ad26.COV2.S COVID-19 vaccine or a placebo.

The V and J genes are TRBV2 and TRBJ1-1, with D maybe TRBD1 (5 bases). Germline V gives CDR1 SNHLY, CDR2 FYNNEI. V dropped 6 bases and J dropped 10 bases, with 18 bases sitting between them. The CDR3 loop spans 13 amino acids. This CDR3 is CASSDSNRQGAFF. The CDR3 DNA reads as TGTGCCAGCAGCGACAGCAACCGCCAGGGAGCTTTCTTT. Complete variable domain (other parts from reference TRBV2 and TRBJ1-1): EPEVTQTPSHQVTQMGQEVILRCVPISNHLYFYWYRQILGQKVEFLVSFYNNEISEKSEIFDDQFSVERPDGSNFTLKIRSTKLEDSAMYFCASSDSNRQGAFFGQGTRLTVV.

The count of this clone is one. The V and J genes are TRBV5-1 and TRBJ2-6, with D hard to call. The V gene lost 4 bases and the J gene lost 0 bases, with 8 bases spanning the gap. CDR1 and CDR2 from the germline V gene are SGHRS and YFSETQ. This CDR3 has 15 amino acids. The CDR3 reads CASSPVGSGANVLTF. The CDR3 DNA is TGCGCCAGCAGCCCCGTAGGCTCTGGGGCCAACGTCCTGACTTTC.

This clone was detected once. This sample also contains other DNA sequences that code for the same CDR3. The J gene is TRBJ2-5, the V gene TRBV10-3; D is ambiguous. The CDR3 is made up of 14 amino acids. The ends were cut back, 2 bases at V and 5 bases at J, with 12 bases in the middle. Per germline, CDR1 ENHRY and CDR2 SYGVKD. This chain's CDR3 is CAISESRVGETQYF. The DNA of the CDR3 is TGTGCCATCAGTGAGAGCCGGGTTGGGGAGACCCAGTACTTC.

CDR3 DNA sequence: TGTGCCAGTACAACCGGGTCCTTGGTCGGGGAGCTGTTTTTT. This translates into CASTTGSLVGELFF. The V and J genes are TRBV7-6 and TRBJ2-2; D is uncertain. The CDR3 length is 14 residues. V lost 9 bases to trimming and J lost 7 bases, with 18 bases between them. Germline V gives CDR1 SGHVS, CDR2 FNYEAQ.

The chain links TRBV7-2 to TRBJ1-4; D perhaps matches TRBD1 (5 bases). Trimming removed 5 bases from V and 7 bases from J, with 11 bases in between. CDR3 size: 13 residues. The germline gives CDR1 SGHTA, CDR2 FQGNSA. The DNA of the CDR3 is TGTGCCAGCAGCACGGGAACAGGTGAAAAACTGTTTTTT. Protein: CASSTGTGEKLFF.

The rearrangement links TRBV3-1 (or the pseudogene TRBV3-2) to TRBJ1-1, with 8 nucleotides matching TRBD1. The J segment lost 6 bases and the V segment lost 4 bases, leaving 25 bases of the junction unmatched. The CDR3 has 20 residues. Germline V CDR1 and CDR2: LGHDT, YNNKEL (reference sequence). CDR3: CASSPPDTFNFLTQGAEAFF. DNA for the CDR3: TGTGCCAGCAGCCCGCCGGACACCTTCAACTTCCTTACACAGGGGGCTGAAGCTTTCTTT.

Comment on this clone: A junction end diverges from the germline sequence, so it may reflect a read error. The genes are TRBV2 and TRBJ1-1; TRBD1 is a possible D gene (6 bases). Germline CDR1 SNHLY, CDR2 FYNNEI. CDR3 length equals 15 residues. This CDR3 is CASSPGVRGGEEAFF. CDR3 nucleotides: TGTGCTAGCAGTCCAGGGGTCCGTGGAGGGGAAGAAGCTTTCTTT.

This clone showed up just once. The chain is built from TRBV19 and TRBJ2-4; 8 bases line up with TRBD2. The CDR3 extends over 17 amino acids. Germline loops: CDR1 LNHDA, CDR2 SQIVND (reference sequence). The V segment lost 3 bases and the J segment 0 bases; nucleotides outside the gene matches: 7. The CDR3 protein is CASSIQSSGLAKNIQYF. Written as DNA, the CDR3 is TGTGCCAGTAGTATTCAGTCTAGCGGGCTAGCCAAAAACATTCAGTACTTC.

The rearrangement uses TRBV6-5 and TRBJ1-2; 8 bases are shared with TRBD1. The CDR3 sequence is 13 residues long. After removal of 5 bases from V and 7 bases from J, the junction contained 6 bases not matched to a gene. Germline assignment: CDR1 MNHEY and CDR2 SVGAGI. The CDR3 DNA follows: TGTGCCAGCAGTCCCGACAGGGGCGGTGGCTACACCTTC. This translates into CASSPDRGGGYTF.

The chain uses TRBV10-3 and TRBJ1-1; 9 nucleotides match TRBD1. This CDR3 has 14 residues. Germline V CDR1 and CDR2: ENHRY, SYGVKD. V shed 7 bases, J shed 2 bases, and the junction held 5 bases outside the gene matches. The CDR3 DNA follows: TGTGCCATCATACCGGGACAGGGTAACACTGAAGCTTTCTTT. The encoded protein is CAIIPGQGNTEAFF.

The genes are TRBV15 and TRBJ1-1; 12 bases match TRBD1. This CDR3 region has 15 residues. The V gene end was trimmed by 1 base and the J gene end by 6 bases; junction bases not matched to a gene: 3. In germline, CDR1 is LNHNV, CDR2 YYDKDF (reference sequence). In DNA, the CDR3 is TGTGCCACCAGCAGAGGAGGGACAGGGGGCTCTGAAGCTTTCTTT. It is translated as CATSRGGTGGSEAFF.

V usage is TRBV4-2 and J usage is TRBJ2-3; 8 bases line up with TRBD2. The CDR3 runs 14 residues. V shed 3 bases, J shed 5 bases, and the junction held 4 bases outside the gene matches. Germline V gene sequence: CDR1 LGHNA, CDR2 YNFKEQ. Written as DNA, the CDR3 is TGTGCCAGCAGCCAGAGGCGGGGGGTAGATACGCAGTATTTT. Protein: CASSQRRGVDTQYF.

The V gene is TRBV29-1, the J gene TRBJ1-1; D is uncertain. Trimming cost V 8 bases and J 2 bases, with 6 bases left between them. Per the germline V gene, CDR1 is SQVTM and CDR2 is ANQGSEA. This CDR3 has 10 residues. The CDR3 is CSSSNTEAFF. The CDR3, as DNA: TGCAGCTCGAGCAACACTGAAGCTTTCTTT.

V usage is TRBV4-1 and J usage is TRBJ2-7, with 13 nucleotides matching TRBD2. The CDR3 is 17 amino acids. The junction had 7 bases not matched to a gene; V was cut back by 2 bases and J by 3 bases. Per germline, CDR1 MGHRA and CDR2 YSYEKL. CDR3 in DNA: TGCGCCAGCAGCCAACCGACTAGCGGGAGGACCTACTACGAGCAGTACTTC. Translating gives CASSQPTSGRTYYEQYF.

The chain carries TRBV5-1 and TRBJ2-1; TRBD2 agrees at 10 bases. With V trimmed by 3 bases and J by 7 bases, 10 bases remained unmatched. The CDR3 covers 16 residues. Germline values: CDR1 SGHRS, CDR2 YFSETQ. The CDR3 bases are TGCGCCAGCAGCTCCCCCCCACAGCGGGGGGGAAATGAGCAGTTCTTC. It encodes CASSSPPQRGGNEQFF. The whole variable domain, remainder taken from reference TRBV5-1 and TRBJ2-1, is KAGVTQTPRYLIKTRGQQVTLSCSPISGHRSVSWYQQTPGQGLQFLFEYFSETQRNKGNFPGRFSGRQFSNSRSEMNVSTLELGDSALYLCASSSPPQRGGNEQFFGPGTRLTVL.

The table lists this clone with a count of one. The V and J genes are TRBV5-4 and TRBJ2-3; D could derive from TRBD1 or TRBD2 (7 bases each). Trimming took off 1 base at V and 3 bases at J, with 12 bases between the two ends. The CDR3 covers 15 residues. From germline, CDR1 is SGHNT and CDR2 YYREEE (reference sequence). CDR3 residues: CASSLPRGGTDTQYF. CDR3 bases: TGTGCCAGCAGCTTGCCCAGGGGGGGGACAGATACGCAGTATTTT.

The gene calls are TRBV10-3 and TRBJ2-5, with 10 bases fitting TRBD2. After removal of 5 bases from V and 4 bases from J, the junction contained 4 bases not matched to a gene. CDR3 length: 14 residues. Germline assignment: CDR1 ENHRY and CDR2 SYGVKD. The CDR3 reads CAISLAGEGETQYF. CDR3 coding DNA: TGTGCCATCAGTCTAGCGGGAGAGGGAGAGACCCAGTACTTC.

This chain links TRBV7-6 with TRBJ2-3; D possibly corresponds to TRBD1 (5 bases). The CDR3 loop spans 16 amino acids. V gave up 1 base and J gave up 5 bases, with 16 bases separating them. The germline V gene encodes CDR1 SGHVS and CDR2 FNYEAQ. Here the CDR3 reads CASSLEGLTVKDTQYF. The CDR3 region has the DNA TGTGCCAGCAGCTTAGAGGGGTTGACAGTGAAAGATACGCAGTATTTT.

This chain connects TRBV7-8 to TRBJ2-1; a weak D match, TRBD2 (5 bases). V shed 5 bases and J shed 8 bases, with 10 bases lying between them. CDR3 length equals 12 residues. Looked up from germline, CDR1 is SGHVS and CDR2 is FQNEAQ. The CDR3 sequence is CASSLLAYEQFF. As DNA, the CDR3 is TGTGCCAGCAGCCTTCTAGCATATGAGCAGTTCTTC.